Below are 24 T cell receptor beta chains sequenced from a single sample in a study of blood T cell repertoires in COVID-19. The table came from immunoSEQ multiplex PCR; TCRdb's copy has only in-frame clones and leaves some out. Of fewer than 400,000 clones in the sample, approximately 88% were seen once. The sample taken for sequencing was PBMCs or T cells enriched from blood (not recorded which). The receptors shown here come from a man aged 55 to 69 who had recovered from COVID-19.

The chain recombines TRBV19 with TRBJ2-5; D not resolved. Germline CDR1 is LNHDA and CDR2 is SQIVND (reference sequence). This CDR3 comprises 12 residues. Trimming removed 9 bases from V and 0 bases from J, with 8 bases in between. The CDR3 region has the DNA TGTGCCAGCAGGTGGTACCAAGAGACCCAGTACTTC. This encodes CASRWYQETQYF.

The chain employs TRBV5-1 and TRBJ2-1; 10 positions agree with TRBD2. V gave up 3 bases and J gave up 8 bases; unmatched junction bases: 5. The CDR3 loop spans 14 amino acids. Germline-derived CDR1 and CDR2 are SGHRS and YFSETQ. DNA of the CDR3: TGCGCCAGCAGCTCCGGGACTAGCGAGGATGAGCAGTTCTTC. Translation gives CASSSGTSEDEQFF.

This clone was recorded once. The chain links TRBV28 to TRBJ1-4; TRBD1 aligns across 7 bases. This CDR3 spans 17 amino acids. The trim removed 3 bases at V and 5 bases at J, leaving 12 bases unmatched. Germline assignment: CDR1 MDHEN and CDR2 SYDVKM. The CDR3 DNA reads as TGTGCCAGCAGTTTCATCCCCGCCGGGACAGTGAATGAAAAACTGTTTTTT. Amino acids: CASSFIPAGTVNEKLFF.

This clone was seen a single time. The rearrangement uses TRBV9 and TRBJ1-2, with 8 bases fitting TRBD1. The CDR3 is 14 residues long. The V segment lost 1 base and the J segment 8 bases; nucleotides outside the gene matches: 7. Germline V CDR1 and CDR2: SGDLS, YYNGEE. The CDR3 DNA follows: TGTGCCAGCAGCGTAACCCCGACAGGGGTCGGCTACACCTTC. Translation: CASSVTPTGVGYTF.

In its sample, this clone was seen once. The J gene is TRBJ1-2, the V gene TRBV29-1; TRBD1 agrees at 8 bases. Germline CDR1 is SQVTM and CDR2 is ANQGSEA. Trimming removed 5 bases from V and 8 bases from J; junction bases left unmatched: 7. The CDR3 spans 12 residues. The CDR3: CSVQGAEGGYTF. The CDR3 nucleotides are TGCAGCGTTCAGGGGGCAGAAGGCGGCTACACCTTC.

The chain links TRBV7-2 to TRBJ2-3, with TRBD2 identical over 8 bases. This CDR3 contains 14 residues. Germline CDR1 reads SGHTA; CDR2 reads FQGNSA. The V gene end was trimmed by 2 bases and the J gene end by 6 bases; junction bases not matched to a gene: 4. The CDR3 DNA follows: TGTGCCAGCAGCTTACTTGGCGGGGGGGATACGCAGTATTTT. As protein: CASSLLGGGDTQYF.

The V and J genes are TRBV2 and TRBJ2-5; 9 bases agree with TRBD1. Trimming removed 6 bases from V and 4 bases from J; junction bases left unmatched: 6. The CDR3 totals 14 residues. Germline V gene lookup returns CDR1 SNHLY and CDR2 FYNNEI. The CDR3 loop is CASRSTGGIETQYF. As DNA, the CDR3 is TGTGCCAGCAGGAGCACAGGGGGCATAGAGACCCAGTACTTC.

The chain links TRBV13 to TRBJ2-7; 9 nucleotides line up with TRBD1. CDR3 length: 16 amino acids. Trimming at V came to 0 bases and at J to 4 bases, leaving 7 bases not matched to a gene. Germline CDR1 and CDR2: PRHDT and FYEKMQ (reference sequence). The CDR3 sequence: CASSLGQGASRYEQYF. Written as DNA, the CDR3 is TGTGCCAGCAGCTTAGGACAGGGGGCGTCTCGTTACGAGCAGTACTTC. Combining the CDR3 with reference TRBV13 and TRBJ2-7 gives the whole variable domain AAGVIQSPRHLIKEKRETATLKCYPIPRHDTVYWYQQGPGQDPQFLISFYEKMQSDKGSIPDRFSAQQFSDYHSELNMSSLELGDSALYFCASSLGQGASRYEQYFGPGTRLTVT.

The CDR3 DNA sequence: TGTGCCAGCAGGGCAGGGTTTTCCCGAACTGAAGCTTTCTTT. This gives the protein CASRAGFSRTEAFF. The rearrangement links TRBV6-5 to TRBJ1-1; possibly TRBD1 for D (5 bases). CDR1 is MNHEY, CDR2 SVGAGI, per germline. The CDR3 totals 14 residues. Trimming pared 6 bases from V and 5 bases from J, leaving 16 bases between.

This chain connects TRBV28 to TRBJ1-4; TRBD1 matches at 9 bases. This CDR3 contains 14 residues. Germline trimming cut 5 bases from V and 6 bases from J; bases unmatched to any gene: 4. The germline gives CDR1 MDHEN, CDR2 SYDVKM. As DNA, the CDR3 is TGTGCCAGCAGTCAACAGGGGGCTGATGAAAAACTGTTTTTT. This sequence encodes CASSQQGADEKLFF.

V gene TRBV28 combines with J gene TRBJ1-1; 7 nucleotides agree with TRBD1. V trimming: 4 bases; J trimming: 6 bases; junction bases outside the gene matches: 11. From germline, CDR1 is MDHEN and CDR2 SYDVKM. This CDR3 is 15 amino acids long. This CDR3 is CASSSTTTGLAEAFF. Here the CDR3 DNA reads TGTGCCAGCAGTTCCACCACGACAGGGTTGGCTGAAGCTTTCTTT.

The genes are TRBV10-1 and TRBJ2-5; D possibly corresponds to TRBD2 (5 bases). The CDR3 is 14 residues long. Germline V CDR1 and CDR2: WNHNN, SYGVQD (reference sequence). With 4 bases removed from V and 5 bases from J, the gap between germline ends came to 14 bases. The CDR3 reads CASSAGSAGETQYF. The CDR3 coding sequence is TGCGCCAGCAGTGCTGGTAGCGCCGGGGAGACCCAGTACTTC.

The table lists this clone with a count of one. This chain connects TRBV2 to TRBJ2-5; the D is unclear. Germline loops: CDR1 SNHLY, CDR2 FYNNEI. The CDR3 sequence is 14 residues long. Trimming removed 8 bases at V and 1 base at J, with 14 bases between. CDR3 in amino acids: CASDLVSAQETQYF. CDR3 sequence (DNA): TGTGCCAGCGATCTAGTGAGCGCCCAAGAGACCCAGTACTTC.

The rearrangement links TRBV6-4 to TRBJ1-5; D call uncertain. The CDR3 consists of 14 residues. V shed 3 bases and J shed 5 bases, with 11 bases lying between them. The germline gives CDR1 MRHNA, CDR2 SNTAGT. The CDR3 spells CASSDVFSDQPQHF. CDR3 nucleotide sequence: TGTGCCAGCAGTGATGTTTTCTCGGATCAGCCCCAGCATTTT.

J is TRBJ1-2 and V is TRBV4-1; D is possibly TRBD1 (5 bases). The CDR3 runs to 14 residues. The ends were cut back, 1 base at V and 5 bases at J, with 11 bases in the middle. Germline loops: CDR1 MGHRA, CDR2 YSYEKL. CDR3 protein: CASSQGDQGYGYTF. CDR3 DNA: TGCGCCAGCAGCCAAGGGGATCAGGGATATGGCTACACCTTC.

This chain joins TRBV19 and TRBJ1-2; D call uncertain. Looked up from germline, CDR1 is LNHDA and CDR2 is SQIVND (reference sequence). The CDR3 length is 16 residues. With 4 bases removed from V and 5 bases from J, the gap between germline ends came to 20 bases. In DNA, the CDR3 is TGTGCCAGTAGTACCGCGGGAGGGTCTCTCATTTATGGCTACACCTTC. It translates to CASSTAGGSLIYGYTF.

CDR3 in amino acids: CASRRQGENTEAFF. Here the CDR3 DNA reads TGTGCCAGTAGGAGACAGGGCGAGAACACTGAAGCTTTCTTT. The chain uses TRBV19 and TRBJ1-1; 7 bases map to TRBD1. The V gene end was trimmed by 6 bases and the J gene end by 1 base; junction bases not matched to a gene: 5. Germline V gene lookup returns CDR1 LNHDA and CDR2 SQIVND (reference sequence). The CDR3 spans 14 residues.

CDR3 sequence reads: CASSRGQISNQPQHF. Here the CDR3 DNA reads TGTGCCAGCAGCCGAGGACAGATATCAAATCAGCCCCAGCATTTT. This chain links TRBV7-9 with TRBJ1-5, with a tentative D call TRBD1 (6 bases). CDR3 length: 15 residues. Between the trimmed V and J ends, which lost 5 bases and 4 bases, there was a span of 15 bases. CDR1 is SEHNR, CDR2 FQNEAQ, per germline (reference sequence).

This chain uses TRBV2 with TRBJ1-4, with TRBD1 identical over 7 bases. Germline CDR1 is SNHLY and CDR2 is FYNNEI. The CDR3 has 15 amino acids. V shed 5 bases, J shed 4 bases, and the junction held 7 bases outside the gene matches. The CDR3 sequence is CASSPWTGHNEKLFF. The CDR3 DNA follows: TGTGCCAGCAGTCCCTGGACAGGACATAATGAAAAACTGTTTTTT.

This chain links TRBV28 with TRBJ1-6; 7 positions agree with TRBD1. Germline CDR1 MDHEN, CDR2 SYDVKM. V dropped 5 bases and J dropped 5; count of bases not matched to a gene: 6. The CDR3 runs to 15 residues. CDR3 amino acids: CASSPGTEDNSPLHF. The DNA of the CDR3 is TGTGCCAGCAGTCCCGGGACAGAGGATAATTCACCCCTCCACTTT.

The chain employs TRBV5-5 and TRBJ1-4; a weak D match, TRBD1 (6 bases). From germline, CDR1 is SGHKS and CDR2 YYEKEE (reference sequence). V shed 4 bases and J shed 3 bases, with 13 bases lying between them. The CDR3 runs 15 residues. In DNA, the CDR3 is TGTGCCAGCAGCCTGAACAGGGTGGCTAATGAAAAACTGTTTTTT. Its translation is CASSLNRVANEKLFF.

This clone was detected only once. This chain links TRBV18 with TRBJ1-2; D remains unclear. The ends were cut back, 1 base at V and 6 bases at J, with 9 bases in the middle. CDR3 size: 13 residues. Germline V gene data show CDR1 as KGHSH and CDR2 as LQKENI. This chain's CDR3 is CASSPRQEDGYTF. DNA of the CDR3: TGTGCCAGCTCACCACGCCAGGAGGATGGCTACACCTTC. Variable domain in full (rest from reference TRBV18 and TRBJ1-2): NAGVMQNPRHLVRRRGQEARLRCSPMKGHSHVYWYRQLPEEGLKFMVYLQKENIIDESGMPKERFSAEFPKEGPSILRIQQVVRGDSAAYFCASSPRQEDGYTFGSGTRLTVV.

V and J are TRBV24-1 and TRBJ1-6; 7 nucleotides agree with TRBD1. V gave up 5 bases and J gave up 6 bases; unmatched junction bases: 3. CDR3 size: 14 residues. Germline V gives CDR1 KGHDR, CDR2 SFDVKD. DNA of the CDR3: TGTGCCACCAGTGGTTGGGACAGTAATTCACCCCTCCACTTT. It specifies CATSGWDSNSPLHF.

J is TRBJ2-5 and V is TRBV11-2; D is perhaps TRBD1 (6 bases). This CDR3 is built from 13 residues. The V end was cut by 8 bases, the J end by 1 base, with 11 bases between. CDR1 and CDR2 (germline): SGHAT, FQNNGV. The CDR3, as DNA: TGTGCCAGCCGGTTGACAGGCCAAGAGACCCAGTACTTC. It translates to CASRLTGQETQYF.